This TCR beta chain emerged from a study of early T cells in non-severe SARS-CoV-2 infection. The wider study: Sequenced bulk RNA came from whole blood that was unsorted, and chains were unpaired.

This CDR3 has 14 residues. Germline trimming cut 4 bases from V and 9 bases from J; bases unmatched to any gene: 6. Attachment of unique molecular identifiers was made to individual cDNA molecules. Via MiXCR, TCRdb re-called the 5' RACE reads, giving one row per CDR3 protein. The table lists about 28,000 distinct CDR3 sequences, more than 4% of them singletons. In this sample, this clonotype turned up many times. The sequence was collected from an adult who was a healthcare worker with PCR-confirmed SARS-CoV-2 infection or an uninfected control (not recorded which). The chain is built from TRBV12-3 or TRBV12-4 and TRBJ2-4, with TRBD1 matching 10 bases. Sequences were obtained from whole blood. Written as DNA, the CDR3 is TGTGCCAGCAGTTACCGGGACAGGGGAGCCATTCAGTACTTC. As protein: CASSYRDRGAIQYF.